These T cell receptor beta chains were read from a single sample in a study of response to subunit inactivated influenza vaccine. In TCRdb, the RT-PCR reads were re-called with MiXCR into one record per CDR3 protein. The table has 450,000 to 600,000 distinct CDR3 sequences, roughly 8.2% seen once. Sequences were derived from PBMCs from blood, sampled less than 30 months after vaccination. Receptor source: a man between 50 and 69 years old who received an inactivated influenza vaccine. The conserved cysteine and the conserved F or W are not part of the CDR3 here.

V gene: TRBV6-2/TRBV6-3; J gene: TRBJ1-3; CDR3 protein: ASSRVGNTIY
V gene: TRBV24-1; J gene: TRBJ2-3; CDR3 protein: ATSEPGRTDTQY
V gene: TRBV7-2; J gene: TRBJ2-2; CDR3 protein: ASSFGQRGTGELF
V gene: TRBV12-3/TRBV12-4; J gene: TRBJ2-7; CDR3 protein: ASSPTVVAMGHEQY
V gene: TRBV4-3; J gene: TRBJ1-2; CDR3 protein: ASSQDGGYGGYT
V gene: TRBV10-3; J gene: TRBJ2-2; CDR3 protein: AIRGRTSDTGELF
V gene: TRBV6-1; J gene: TRBJ2-1; CDR3 protein: ASSRGQAYYEQF
V gene: TRBV10-3; J gene: TRBJ2-1; CDR3 protein: AITRDQSSYNEQF
V gene: TRBV12-3/TRBV12-4; J gene: TRBJ2-1; CDR3 protein: ASSLVPPNEQF
V gene: TRBV4-2; J gene: TRBJ2-3; CDR3 protein: ASSQGRASGSADTQY
V gene: TRBV20-1; J gene: TRBJ1-1; CDR3 protein: SAREGSGDTEAF
V gene: TRBV27; J gene: TRBJ2-3; CDR3 protein: ASSLDGAGDTQY
V gene: TRBV9; J gene: TRBJ2-3; CDR3 protein: ASSVGQPTTDTQY
V gene: TRBV7-2; J gene: TRBJ2-7; CDR3 protein: ASSSDREAYEQY
V gene: TRBV28; J gene: TRBJ1-2; CDR3 protein: ASSLGSEGYGANYGYT
V gene: TRBV7-8; J gene: TRBJ2-1; CDR3 protein: ASSFVGPYNEQF
V gene: TRBV28; J gene: TRBJ2-1; CDR3 protein: ASAGGIYNEQF
V gene: TRBV20-1; J gene: TRBJ1-4; CDR3 protein: SARVTTNEKLF
V gene: TRBV5-6; J gene: TRBJ2-3; CDR3 protein: ASSLLSGGEDTQY
V gene: TRBV5-4; J gene: TRBJ2-2; CDR3 protein: ASRKQRGVNTGELF
V gene: TRBV4-3; J gene: TRBJ1-2; CDR3 protein: ASSQDYEAGARGYT
V gene: TRBV20-1; J gene: TRBJ2-6; CDR3 protein: SARDGRLRSGANVLT
V gene: TRBV11-2; J gene: TRBJ1-5; CDR3 protein: ASSLGGAGVNQPQH
V gene: TRBV3-1; J gene: TRBJ2-2; CDR3 protein: ASSPSSGRGGELF
V gene: TRBV5-1; J gene: TRBJ2-5; CDR3 protein: ASSQATGRQQETQY
V gene: TRBV6-1; J gene: TRBJ1-3; CDR3 protein: ASSPHGASGNTIY
V gene: TRBV12-3/TRBV12-4; J gene: TRBJ2-1; CDR3 protein: ASSHSGGAREQF
V gene: TRBV20-1; J gene: TRBJ2-5; CDR3 protein: SASSGRGGGETQY
V gene: TRBV5-4; J gene: TRBJ2-2; CDR3 protein: ASSSLVTGELF
V gene: TRBV29-1; J gene: TRBJ2-7; CDR3 protein: SVGGVNGGAYEQY
V gene: TRBV20-1; J gene: TRBJ2-5; CDR3 protein: SATNPTSGRETQY